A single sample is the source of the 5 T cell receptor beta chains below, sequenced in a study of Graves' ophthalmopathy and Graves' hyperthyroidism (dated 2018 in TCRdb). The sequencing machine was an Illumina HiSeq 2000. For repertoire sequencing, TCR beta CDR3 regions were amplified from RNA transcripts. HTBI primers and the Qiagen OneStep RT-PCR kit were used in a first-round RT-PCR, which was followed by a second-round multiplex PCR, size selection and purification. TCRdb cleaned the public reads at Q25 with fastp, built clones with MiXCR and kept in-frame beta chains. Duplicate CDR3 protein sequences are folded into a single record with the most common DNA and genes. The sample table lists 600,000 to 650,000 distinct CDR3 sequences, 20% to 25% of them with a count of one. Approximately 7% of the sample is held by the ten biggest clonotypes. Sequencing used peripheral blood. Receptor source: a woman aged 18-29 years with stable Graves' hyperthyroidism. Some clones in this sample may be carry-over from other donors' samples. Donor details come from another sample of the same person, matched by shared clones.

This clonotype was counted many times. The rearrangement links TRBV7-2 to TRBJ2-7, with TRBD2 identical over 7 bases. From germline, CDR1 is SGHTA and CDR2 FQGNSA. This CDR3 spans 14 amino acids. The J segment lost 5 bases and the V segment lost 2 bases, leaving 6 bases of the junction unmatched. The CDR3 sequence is CASSLSLGGNEQYF. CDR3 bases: TGTGCCAGCAGCTTAAGTCTGGGAGGGAACGAGCAGTACTTC.

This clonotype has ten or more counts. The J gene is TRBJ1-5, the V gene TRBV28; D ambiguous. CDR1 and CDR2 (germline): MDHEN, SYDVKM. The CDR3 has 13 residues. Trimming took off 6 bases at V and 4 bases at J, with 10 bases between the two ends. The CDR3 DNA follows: TGTGCCAGCAGGTTGGGAATTAATCAGCCCCAGCATTTT. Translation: CASRLGINQPQHF.

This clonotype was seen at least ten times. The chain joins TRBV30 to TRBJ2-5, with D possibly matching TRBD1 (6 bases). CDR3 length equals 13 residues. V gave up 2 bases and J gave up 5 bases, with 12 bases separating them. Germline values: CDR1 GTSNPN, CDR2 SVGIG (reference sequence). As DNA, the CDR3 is TGTGCCTGGAGTATGGGACACTTCGAGACCCAGTACTTC. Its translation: CAWSMGHFETQYF.

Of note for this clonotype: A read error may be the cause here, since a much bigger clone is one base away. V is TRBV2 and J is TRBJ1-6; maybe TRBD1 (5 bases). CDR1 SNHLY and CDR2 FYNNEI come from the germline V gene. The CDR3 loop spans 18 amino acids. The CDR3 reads CARSSGTSLSSYYSPLHF. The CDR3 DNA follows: TGTGCCAGATCTTCCGGGACTAGCCTTAGCTCCTATTATTCACCCCTCCACTTT.

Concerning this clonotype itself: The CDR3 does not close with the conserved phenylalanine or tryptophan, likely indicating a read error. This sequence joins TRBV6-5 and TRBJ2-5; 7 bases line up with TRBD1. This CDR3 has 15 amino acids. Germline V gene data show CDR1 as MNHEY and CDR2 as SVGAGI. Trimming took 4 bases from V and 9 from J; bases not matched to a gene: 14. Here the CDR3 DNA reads TGTGCCAGCAGTTGGCGCGGCGGACAGGTTGACTCCCAGTACTAC. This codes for CASSWRGGQVDSQYY.